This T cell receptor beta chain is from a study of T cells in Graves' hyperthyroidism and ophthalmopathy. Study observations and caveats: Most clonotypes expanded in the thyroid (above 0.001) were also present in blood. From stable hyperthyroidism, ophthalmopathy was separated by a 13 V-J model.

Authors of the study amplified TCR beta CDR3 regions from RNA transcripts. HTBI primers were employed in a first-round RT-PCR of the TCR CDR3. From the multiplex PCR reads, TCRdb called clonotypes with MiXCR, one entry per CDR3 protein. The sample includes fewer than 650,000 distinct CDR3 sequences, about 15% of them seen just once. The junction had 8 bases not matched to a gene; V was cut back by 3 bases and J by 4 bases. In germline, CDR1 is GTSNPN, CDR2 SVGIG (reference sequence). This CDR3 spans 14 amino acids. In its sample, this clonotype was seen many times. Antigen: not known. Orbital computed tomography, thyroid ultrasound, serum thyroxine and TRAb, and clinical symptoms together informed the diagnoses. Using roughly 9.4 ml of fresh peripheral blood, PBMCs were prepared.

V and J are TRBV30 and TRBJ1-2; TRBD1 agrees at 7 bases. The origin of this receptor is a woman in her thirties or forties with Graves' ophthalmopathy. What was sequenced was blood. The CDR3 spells CAWRISGGPYGYTF. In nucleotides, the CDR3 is TGTGCCTGGAGGATATCAGGGGGACCCTATGGCTACACCTTC.